The entry below describes one TCR beta chain. These data are taken from a study of blood T cell repertoires in COVID-19. Study as a whole: Researchers got acute and convalescent COVID-19 samples from the United States, Italy and Spain. Sources were T cells, B-cell-depleted T cells, or PBMCs; the material itself was cDNA or gDNA.

The CDR3 spans 14 residues. CDR1 SGHDN and CDR2 FVKESK come from the germline V gene. Trimming removed 4 bases at V and 4 bases at J, with 11 bases between. In the original workflow: Estimates of nucleated cell counts were drawn from the amplification of reference gene primers. Some clones are missing from TCRdb's copy, which holds only in-frame ones; the method was immunoSEQ multiplex PCR. V, J and clone size are those of that table, while D and trimming were read from the DNA. Of approximately 150,000 clones in the sample, around 89% were seen once. Sequenced: peripheral blood. This receptor was identified in a man aged 65-85 years with active COVID-19. The V gene is TRBV14, the J gene TRBJ2-1; D is perhaps TRBD1 (5 bases). The CDR3 region has the DNA TGTGCCAGCAGCCTTCTCGCAGGGTACAATGAGCAGTTCTTC. It specifies CASSLLAGYNEQFF.